This T cell receptor (beta chain) was observed in a study of blood T cell repertoires in COVID-19. Overall study: Material from acute and convalescent COVID-19 was sourced from the United States, Italy and Spain. Nucleic acid was either cDNA or gDNA, and it came from T cells, B-cell-depleted T cells, or PBMCs.

Data came from immunoSEQ multiplex PCR; TCRdb stores just in-frame clones and leaves some out. The top ten clones hold 4.1% of a sample with about 270,000 clones, over 80% of them seen once. Looked up from germline, CDR1 is KGHDR and CDR2 is SFDVKD. V trimming: 9 bases; J trimming: 7 bases; junction bases outside the gene matches: 13. The CDR3 loop spans 15 amino acids. Sequencing used PBMCs or T cells enriched from blood (not recorded which). V usage is TRBV24-1 and J usage is TRBJ2-1, with 8 bases that match TRBD2. The origin of this receptor is a woman in her 30s with acute COVID-19. CDR3 sequence reads: CATGHTGRAENEQFF. The CDR3 nucleotides read TGTGCCACCGGCCATACCGGGAGGGCCGAGAATGAGCAGTTCTTC.